This T cell receptor (beta chain) was sequenced for a study of beta chain features in type 1 diabetes (dated by TCRdb to 2017 to 2018). For the wider study: Patients and healthy donors did not differ in mean age, gender distribution, total cell number or subset yield. A total of 85 million to 110 million sorted cells were examined across all samples, and RNA yield correlated strongly with the number of cells per subset. In the study, recently diagnosed type 1 diabetes patients and matched healthy donors were compared on the TCRB repertoires of their sorted circulating CD4+ T cell subsets. Regulatory and stem cell-like memory subsets were obtained from only 8 patients and roughly eight healthy donors, while naive and central memory subsets were obtained from all 30 or so donors. Broad study findings and their caveats: Because the HLA sub-analyses included only small numbers of individuals, any influence of HLA type on TCRB rearrangement was left unresolved. Type 1 diabetes patients showed a moderate but significant shortening of TCRB CDR3 length in all four CD4+ subsets. At VDJ recombination sites, type 1 diabetes patients had fewer insertions and more deleted nucleotides, which implies abnormalities in thymic rearrangement. Shorter templates might be favored by PCR, yet because patient and control samples were amplified and corrected together, any such skew would affect both groups equally. Naive, central memory and regulatory TCRB repertoires appeared more similar among patients than among healthy donors. Because cDNA was sequenced instead of genomic DNA, activated cells with high expression could be over-represented, although the groups did not differ in activation or CD3 levels.

Each donor gave one peripheral blood draw, averaging about 100 mL, which was collected into heparinised tubes. A BD FACSAria II was used to sort naive, central memory, regulatory and stem cell-like memory CD4+ T cells with a panel that included CD45RO, CCR7, CD25, CD127, CD95 and CD27. All sorted populations exceeded 98% purity. PBMCs were separated immediately by Lymphoprep density gradient centrifugation and were stained directly, without being cultured. So that batch effects would be minimized, each experiment stained and sorted samples in pairs, pairing one healthy donor with one patient. The High Capacity cDNA Reverse Transcription Kit was used to reverse transcribe all of the isolated RNA, meaning that expressed TCRB transcripts were what got sequenced. Deep immunoSEQ sequencing was applied to naive, central memory and regulatory T cell samples, giving an average of about 3.8 million total reads per sample. After sorted cells were lysed in RLT buffer, RNA was extracted with DNase-treated RNeasy Micro or Mini kits, with the choice depending on cell number. To prevent cross-contamination, each cell subset was processed individually, whereas patient and healthy donor samples were processed jointly. The immunoSEQ multiplex PCR was used to amplify TCRB sequences from cDNA, generating 87-bp fragments that spanned the CDR3 region. Sequencing of the amplicons was performed on the Illumina HiSeq platform. In the authors' own workflow: PCR bias was computationally corrected using synthetic template baselines, reads within Hamming distance 2 were collapsed, and singletons that could not be merged were discarded. Reads were aligned against IMGT so that V, D and J genes, CDR3 length and insertions or deletions at six rearrangement sites could be assigned. Within each subset, clonotype counts were normalized to the number of sorted cells before true diversity and Gini coefficients were calculated with the tcR R package. The overlap coefficient, calculated on TCRB nucleotide sequences, was used to quantify repertoire sharing. Out-of-frame TCRB sequences from naive cells were analyzed as a proxy for the pre-selection repertoire. This is the immuneACCESS table as TCRdb keeps it, with only in-frame sequences that have V and J called. A part of the clones is gone; compared with another copy, unresolved V genes explain less than half, and the rest is unexplained. D and trimming were read from the DNA, whereas the V and J calls and clone size are those reported in that table. Counted in this sample were fewer than 250,000 clones; about 14% of them appeared once. The top ten constitute more than 0.02% of the sample.

From the cysteine up to the phenylalanine, the CDR3 has a length of 13 residues. The only DNA kept is the CDR3, 39 bases in frame from the first base. The germline ends are 16 bases apart after V is trimmed by 6 bases and J by 10 bases. CDR1 and CDR2 (MNHEY, SVGAGI) derive from the germline V gene. This clone was picked up a small number of times. Which antigen it targets is not known. It has no much larger one-base neighbor in the sample; base qualities were not kept. This TCR was sampled from a middle-aged woman in good health. The rearrangement joined TRBV6-5 to TRBJ2-1, and possibly TRBD1, on 5 matching bases. Sequencing was done on a sample of naive CD4+ T cells from blood. This specimen's cell subset or site label, interpreted: true naive CD4+ T cells. The CDR3 region reads CASSPVGRTEQFF. In nucleotides, the sequence is TGTGCCAGCAGCCCCGTGGGGCGGACGGAGCAGTTCTTC.